The clone carrying this TCR beta chain was counted between two and nine times. Antigen unknown. The data belong to a study of CD4+ T cells in melanoma. Points from the study as a whole: Neoantigen-specific CD4+ T cells in melanoma reportedly had diverse differentiation states. A reported correlation linked neoantigen-specific CD4+ T cells to CD8+, macrophage and B cell function.

Trimming took 4 bases from V and 0 from J, leaving 23 bases between them. This CDR3 has 19 amino acids. Germline-derived CDR1 and CDR2 are SGDLS and YYNGEE. Sequenced by immunoSEQ multiplex PCR; TCRdb stores in-frame clones only, minus some. The sample comprises over 9,000 clones, roughly three fifths of which are singletons, and 7.5% to 9.5% rests with the top ten. The clonotype comes from a human donor with melanoma. The sequenced sample was cells from a culture (not recorded whether cultured in vitro). J is TRBJ2-1 and V is TRBV9; perhaps TRBD1 as D (5 bases). CDR3 nucleotide sequence: TGTGCCAGCAGCATACACCGTCAGGGTCGTGGTCGCTCCTACAATGAGCAGTTCTTC. Translated, it gives CASSIHRQGRGRSYNEQFF.